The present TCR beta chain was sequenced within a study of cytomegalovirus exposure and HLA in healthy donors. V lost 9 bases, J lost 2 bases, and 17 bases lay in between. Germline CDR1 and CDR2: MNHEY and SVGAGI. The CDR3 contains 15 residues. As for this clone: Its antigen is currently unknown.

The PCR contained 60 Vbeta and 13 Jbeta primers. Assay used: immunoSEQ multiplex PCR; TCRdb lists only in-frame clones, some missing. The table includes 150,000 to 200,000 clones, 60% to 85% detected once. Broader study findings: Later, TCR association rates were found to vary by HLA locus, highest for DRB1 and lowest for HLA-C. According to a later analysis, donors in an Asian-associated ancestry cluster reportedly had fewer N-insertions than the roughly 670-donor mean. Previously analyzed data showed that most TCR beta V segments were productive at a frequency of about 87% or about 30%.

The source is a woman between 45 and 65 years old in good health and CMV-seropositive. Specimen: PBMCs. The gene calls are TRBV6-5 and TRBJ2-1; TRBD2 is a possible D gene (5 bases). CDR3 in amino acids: CASSTRPGTYNEQFF. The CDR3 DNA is TGTGCCAGTTCCACTAGGCCCGGGACCTACAATGAGCAGTTCTTC.